Presented here are 4 T cell receptor beta chains from one specimen sequenced in a study of T cell responses to AZD1222 COVID-19 vaccine. Measured with immunoSEQ multiplex PCR; TCRdb has only the in-frame clones, and not every one. Among about 100,000 clones, around 90% were seen once, and the ten largest hold around 9.4%. The sample here was peripheral blood, taken on day 0 of AZD1222 vaccination. The receptor set was obtained from an adult in good health.

This sequence joins TRBV5-4 and TRBJ1-2; 9 nucleotides line up with TRBD1. Unmatched junction bases numbered 6, after V lost 4 bases and J lost 2 bases. In germline, CDR1 is SGHNT, CDR2 YYREEE (reference sequence). The length of the CDR3 is 15 residues. The CDR3 bases are TGTGCCAGCAGCCCAGGGGACAGGGTAAACTATGGCTACACCTTC. It codes for CASSPGDRVNYGYTF.

The chain recombines TRBV27 with TRBJ1-5; no firm D call. This CDR3 comprises 17 residues. V lost 6 bases and J lost 0, with 18 bases in between. Germline CDR1 reads MNHEY; CDR2 reads SMNVEV (reference sequence). CDR3 region: CASSLLPDLISNQPQHF. For the CDR3, the DNA is TGTGCCAGCAGCCTTCTTCCGGACCTGATTAGCAATCAGCCCCAGCATTTT.

CDR3 protein: CSATDTGGTGNTIYF. CDR3 nucleotide sequence: TGCAGCGCCACGGACACCGGGGGCACTGGAAACACCATATATTTT. The chain couples TRBV29-1 to TRBJ1-3, with D possibly matching TRBD1 (6 bases). The germline V gene encodes CDR1 SQVTM and CDR2 ANQGSEA. Between the trimmed V and J ends, which lost 7 bases and 2 bases, there was a span of 18 bases. This CDR3 comprises 15 residues.

V gene TRBV6-5 combines with J gene TRBJ1-2; D unresolved. V lost 0 bases and J 7 bases, leaving 9 bases between the germline ends. The CDR3 contains 13 residues. Germline V lookup: CDR1 MNHEY, CDR2 SVGAGI. In DNA form, the CDR3 reads TGTGCCAGCAGTTACTCAGGGCGTGGTGGCTACACCTTC. It translates to CASSYSGRGGYTF.